This TCR beta chain comes out of a study of type 1 regulatory T cells. At the level of the study: T-allo10 is an in vitro-generated, Tr1-enriched CD4 T cell product specific for alloantigen.

TCRdb called the reads again in MiXCR, with one record for every CDR3 protein. The table shows fewer than 70,000 distinct CDR3 sequences, with 50% to 70% occurring only once. Worth noting for this clonotype: Its specificity is not known.

This CDR3 spans 19 amino acids. The V segment lost 0 bases and the J segment 2 bases; nucleotides outside the gene matches: 9. Germline CDR1 reads SGHDN; CDR2 reads FVKESK. This receptor was identified in a human donor in good health. Sequencing was carried out using cultured T cells, either the whole culture or a sorted T cell fraction (not recorded which). The sample's subset: Tr1-enriched cell product generated in vitro against host alloantigens. The chain links TRBV14 to TRBJ2-2; 10 positions match TRBD1. This CDR3 is CASSQDERGQGPNTGELFF. The CDR3 bases are TGTGCCAGCAGCCAAGATGAGCGGGGACAGGGGCCAAACACCGGGGAGCTGTTTTTT.